The clone carrying this T cell receptor beta chain appeared many times. This CDR3 has 15 residues. Germline V gene data show CDR1 as LGHNA and CDR2 as YSLEER. V was pared by 0 bases and J by 8 bases, with 11 bases between. One entry per CDR3 protein results from TCRdb running MiXCR on the 5' RACE reads. This sample carries approximately 10,000 distinct CDR3 sequences, 4.5% to 5.5% of them seen once, and the ten largest clones take less than 2%. The record originates from a study of T cells after yellow fever vaccination. Overall study findings and caveats: Overlap between CD4 and CD8 compartments was detected for a small share of clonotypes. High-abundance clonotypes from the bulk population could contaminate FACS-sorted repertoires.

The material was PBMCs, either bulk or a sorted T-cell subset (CD4+, CD8+, memory, or dextramer-sorted; not recorded which), obtained more than 13 days after the first yellow fever vaccination. The TCR originated in a man younger than 35 who received the YFV17D yellow fever vaccine. The chain employs TRBV4-3 and TRBJ1-6; a weak D match, TRBD1 (5 bases). The CDR3 bases are TGCGCCAGCAGCCAAGACCAGGGTCCCTATTCACCCCTCCACTTT. Amino acids: CASSQDQGPYSPLHF.